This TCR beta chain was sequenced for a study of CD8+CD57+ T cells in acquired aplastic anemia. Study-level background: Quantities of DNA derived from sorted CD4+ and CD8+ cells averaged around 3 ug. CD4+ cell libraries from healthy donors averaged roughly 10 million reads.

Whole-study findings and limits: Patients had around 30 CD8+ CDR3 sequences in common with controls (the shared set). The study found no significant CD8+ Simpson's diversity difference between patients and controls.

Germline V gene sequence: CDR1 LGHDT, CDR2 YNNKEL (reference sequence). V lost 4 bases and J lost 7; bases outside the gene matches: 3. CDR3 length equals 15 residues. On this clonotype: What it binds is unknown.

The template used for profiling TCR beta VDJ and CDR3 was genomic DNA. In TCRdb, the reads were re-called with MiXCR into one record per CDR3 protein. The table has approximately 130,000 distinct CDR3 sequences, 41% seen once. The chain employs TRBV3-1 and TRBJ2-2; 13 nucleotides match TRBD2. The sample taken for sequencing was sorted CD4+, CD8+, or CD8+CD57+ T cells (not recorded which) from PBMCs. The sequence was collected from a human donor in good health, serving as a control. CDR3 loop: CASSLGTSGVGELFF. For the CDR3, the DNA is TGTGCCAGCAGCCTAGGGACTAGCGGGGTCGGGGAGCTGTTTTTT.